This T cell receptor (beta chain) was profiled in a study of blood T cell repertoires in COVID-19. Study-wide context: T cells, B-cell-depleted T cells, or PBMCs supplied cDNA or gDNA.

Losses at the gene ends were 2 bases for V and 7 bases for J; bases not matched to a gene: 11. CDR1 MNHEY and CDR2 SMNVEV come from the germline V gene (reference sequence). This CDR3 is built from 16 residues. How the authors handled the data: Reference gene primer amplification in the assay estimated nucleated cell counts. Assay: immunoSEQ multiplex PCR; the TCRdb copy retains only in-frame clones and omits some. The V and J calls and clone size come from that table; D and trimming were worked out from the DNA. Of about 190,000 clones listed, 85% to 90% were seen once; the top ten hold approximately 12%. This clone was recorded once. Those enrolled in Seattle joined during active infection and were followed longitudinally afterward.

J is TRBJ2-1 and V is TRBV27; 7 bases are a match to TRBD2. Input material: peripheral blood. The clonotype was recovered from a woman in her 70s with COVID-19, enrolled during active disease. CDR3 in DNA: TGTGCCAGCAGTTTAAATTGGGGGAGGGCCACGAATGAGCAGTTCTTC. This gives the protein CASSLNWGRATNEQFF.